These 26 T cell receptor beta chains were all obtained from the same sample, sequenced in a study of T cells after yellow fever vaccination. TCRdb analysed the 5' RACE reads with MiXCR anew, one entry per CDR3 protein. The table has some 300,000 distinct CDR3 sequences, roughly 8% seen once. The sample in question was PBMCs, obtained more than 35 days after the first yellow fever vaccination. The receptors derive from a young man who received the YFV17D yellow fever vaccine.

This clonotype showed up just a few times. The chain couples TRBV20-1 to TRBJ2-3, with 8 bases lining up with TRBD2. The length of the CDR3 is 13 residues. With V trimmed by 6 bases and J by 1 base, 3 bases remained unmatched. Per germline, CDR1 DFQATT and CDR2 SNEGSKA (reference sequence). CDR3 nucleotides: TGCAGTGCGCCGCGGGGGGGCACAGATACGCAGTATTTT. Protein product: CSAPRGGTDTQYF.

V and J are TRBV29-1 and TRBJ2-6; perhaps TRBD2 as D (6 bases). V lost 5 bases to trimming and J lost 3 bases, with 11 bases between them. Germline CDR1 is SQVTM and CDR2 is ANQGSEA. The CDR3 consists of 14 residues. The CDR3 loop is CSVYAGSGANVLTF. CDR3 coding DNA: TGCAGCGTTTACGCCGGGAGTGGGGCCAACGTCCTGACTTTC.

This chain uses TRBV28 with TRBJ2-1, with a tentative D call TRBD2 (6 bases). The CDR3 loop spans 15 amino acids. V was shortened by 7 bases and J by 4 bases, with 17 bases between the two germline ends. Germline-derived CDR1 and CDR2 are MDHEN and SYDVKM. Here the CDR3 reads CASTQGGDPYNEQFF. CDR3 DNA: TGTGCCAGCACCCAGGGAGGCGACCCGTACAATGAGCAGTTCTTC.

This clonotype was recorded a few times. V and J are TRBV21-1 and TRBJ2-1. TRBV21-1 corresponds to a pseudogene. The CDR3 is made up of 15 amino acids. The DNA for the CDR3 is TGTGCCAGCAGCAAGCGGGTTCACTCCTACAATGAGCAGTTCTTC. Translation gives CASSKRVHSYNEQFF.

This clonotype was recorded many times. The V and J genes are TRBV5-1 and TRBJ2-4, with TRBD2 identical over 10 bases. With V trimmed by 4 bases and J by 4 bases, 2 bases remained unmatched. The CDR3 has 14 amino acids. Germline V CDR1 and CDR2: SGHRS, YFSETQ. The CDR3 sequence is CASSPTSGKNIQYF. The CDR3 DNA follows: TGCGCCAGCAGCCCGACTAGCGGGAAAAACATTCAGTACTTC.

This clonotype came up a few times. The CDR3 sequence: CASSFKGGGRETQYF. The CDR3 region has the DNA TGTGCCAGCAGTTTCAAGGGGGGGGGCCGTGAGACCCAGTACTTC. The rearrangement uses TRBV12-3 or TRBV12-4 and TRBJ2-5; weak D call: TRBD2 (7 bases). Trimming left V 3 bases short and J 5 bases short, with 16 bases between. The CDR3 runs 15 residues.

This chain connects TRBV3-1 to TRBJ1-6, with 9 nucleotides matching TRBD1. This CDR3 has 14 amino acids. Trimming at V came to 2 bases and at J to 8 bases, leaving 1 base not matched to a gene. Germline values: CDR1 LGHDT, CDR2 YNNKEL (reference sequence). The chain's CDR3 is CASSQTGGHSPLHF. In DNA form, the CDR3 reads TGTGCCAGCAGCCAAACAGGGGGCCATTCACCCCTCCACTTT. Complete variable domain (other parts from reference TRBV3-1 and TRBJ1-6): DTAVSQTPKYLVTQMGNDKSIKCEQNLGHDTMYWYKQDSKKFLKIMFSYNNKELIINETVPNRFSPKSPDKAHLNLHINSLELGDSAVYFCASSQTGGHSPLHFGNGTRLTVT.

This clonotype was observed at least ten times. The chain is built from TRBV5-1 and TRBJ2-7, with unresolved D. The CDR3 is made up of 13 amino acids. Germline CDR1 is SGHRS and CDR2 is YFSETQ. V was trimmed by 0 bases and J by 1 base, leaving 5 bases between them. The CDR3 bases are TGCGCCAGCAGCTTGGAGGGATCCTACGAGCAGTACGTC. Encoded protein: CASSLEGSYEQYV.

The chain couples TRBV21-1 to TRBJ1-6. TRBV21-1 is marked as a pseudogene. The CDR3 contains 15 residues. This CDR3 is CASSKDTAAHSPLHF. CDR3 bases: TGTGCCAGCAGCAAAGATACTGCAGCCCATTCACCCCTCCACTTT.

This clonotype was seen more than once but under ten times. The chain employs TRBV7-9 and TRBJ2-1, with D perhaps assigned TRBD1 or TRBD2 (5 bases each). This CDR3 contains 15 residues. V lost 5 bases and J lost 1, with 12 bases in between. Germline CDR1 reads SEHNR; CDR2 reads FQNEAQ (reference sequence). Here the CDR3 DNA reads TGTGCCAGCAGCCCGGGACCCGTGTCCTACAATGAGCAGTTCTTC. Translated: CASSPGPVSYNEQFF.

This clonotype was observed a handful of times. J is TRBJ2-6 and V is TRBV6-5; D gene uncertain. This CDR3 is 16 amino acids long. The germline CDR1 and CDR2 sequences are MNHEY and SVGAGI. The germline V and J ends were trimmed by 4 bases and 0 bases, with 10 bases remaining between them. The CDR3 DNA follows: TGTGCCAGCAGTTCGCTTCAGGACTCTGGGGCCAACGTCCTGACTTTC. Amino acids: CASSSLQDSGANVLTF.

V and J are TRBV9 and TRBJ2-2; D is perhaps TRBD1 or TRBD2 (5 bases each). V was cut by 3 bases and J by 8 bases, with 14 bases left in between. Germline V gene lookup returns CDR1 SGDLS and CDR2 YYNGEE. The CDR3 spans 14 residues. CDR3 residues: CASSAEGKVGELFF. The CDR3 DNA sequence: TGTGCCAGCAGCGCCGAGGGGAAGGTGGGGGAGCTGTTTTTT.

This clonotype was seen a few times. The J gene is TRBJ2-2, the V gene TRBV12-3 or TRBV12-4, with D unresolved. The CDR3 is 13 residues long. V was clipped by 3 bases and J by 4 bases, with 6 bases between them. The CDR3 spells CASSFSPTGELFF. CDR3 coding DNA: TGTGCCAGCAGTTTTTCCCCCACCGGGGAGCTGTTTTTT.

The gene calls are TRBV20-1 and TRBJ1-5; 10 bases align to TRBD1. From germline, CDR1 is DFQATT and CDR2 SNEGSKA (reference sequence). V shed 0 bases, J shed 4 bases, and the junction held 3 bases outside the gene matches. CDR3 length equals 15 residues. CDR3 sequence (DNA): TGCAGTGCTAGAGATCGGGACAGGGGAAATCAGCCCCAGCATTTT. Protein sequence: CSARDRDRGNQPQHF.

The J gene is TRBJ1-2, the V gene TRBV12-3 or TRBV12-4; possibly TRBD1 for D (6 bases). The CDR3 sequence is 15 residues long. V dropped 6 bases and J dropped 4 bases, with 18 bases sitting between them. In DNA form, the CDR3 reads TGTGCCAGCAGGGGGGTTGGACAGTGGTCCTATGGCTACACCTTC. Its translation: CASRGVGQWSYGYTF.

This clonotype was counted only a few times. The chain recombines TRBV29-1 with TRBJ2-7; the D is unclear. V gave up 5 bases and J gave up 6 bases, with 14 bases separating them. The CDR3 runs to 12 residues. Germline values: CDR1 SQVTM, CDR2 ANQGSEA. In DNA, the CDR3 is TGCAGCGTTAGCACTCCCCGGCGCGAGCAGTACGTC. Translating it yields CSVSTPRREQYV.

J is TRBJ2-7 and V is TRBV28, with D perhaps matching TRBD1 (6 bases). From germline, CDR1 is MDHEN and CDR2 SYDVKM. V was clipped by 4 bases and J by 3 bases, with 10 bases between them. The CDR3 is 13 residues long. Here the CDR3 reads CASSSPGHYEQYV. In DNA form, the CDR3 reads TGTGCCAGCAGTTCACCGGGACACTACGAGCAGTACGTC.

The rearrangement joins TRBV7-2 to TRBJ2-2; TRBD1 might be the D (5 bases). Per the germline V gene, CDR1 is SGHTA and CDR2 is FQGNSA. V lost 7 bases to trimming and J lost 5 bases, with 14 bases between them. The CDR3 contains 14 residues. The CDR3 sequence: CASTTESGTGELFF. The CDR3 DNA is TGTGCCAGCACCACGGAGTCAGGGACCGGGGAGCTGTTTTTT.

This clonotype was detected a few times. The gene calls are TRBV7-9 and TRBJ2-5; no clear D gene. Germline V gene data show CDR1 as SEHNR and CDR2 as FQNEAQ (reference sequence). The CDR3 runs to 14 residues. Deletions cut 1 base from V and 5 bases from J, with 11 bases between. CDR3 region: CASSLEVGWETQYF. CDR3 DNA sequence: TGTGCCAGCAGCTTAGAGGTCGGGTGGGAGACCCAGTACTTC.

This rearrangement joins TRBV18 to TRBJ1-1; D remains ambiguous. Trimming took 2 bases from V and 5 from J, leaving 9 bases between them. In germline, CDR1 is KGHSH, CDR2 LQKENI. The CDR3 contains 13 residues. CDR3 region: CASSPSGRTEAFF. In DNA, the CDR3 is TGTGCCAGCTCACCATCCGGGAGAACTGAAGCTTTCTTT.

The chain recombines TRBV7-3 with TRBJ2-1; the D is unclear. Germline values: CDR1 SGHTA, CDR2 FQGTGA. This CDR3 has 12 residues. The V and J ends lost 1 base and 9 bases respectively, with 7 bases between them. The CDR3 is CASSLMDGEQFF. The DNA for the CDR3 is TGTGCCAGCAGCTTAATGGATGGTGAGCAGTTCTTC.

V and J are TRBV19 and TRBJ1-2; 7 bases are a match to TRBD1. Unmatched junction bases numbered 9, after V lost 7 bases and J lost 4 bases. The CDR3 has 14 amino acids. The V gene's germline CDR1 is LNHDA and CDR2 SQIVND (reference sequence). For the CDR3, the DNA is TGTGCCAGTAAGGGGGCAGGGGCAACCTATGGCTACACCTTC. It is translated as CASKGAGATYGYTF.

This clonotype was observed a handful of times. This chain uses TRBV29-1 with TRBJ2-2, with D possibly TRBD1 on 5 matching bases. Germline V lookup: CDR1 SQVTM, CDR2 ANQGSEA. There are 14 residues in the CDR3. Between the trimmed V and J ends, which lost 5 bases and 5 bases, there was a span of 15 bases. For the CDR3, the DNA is TGCAGCGTTTACCCGCAGGGTTATACCGGGGAGCTGTTTTTT. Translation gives CSVYPQGYTGELFF.

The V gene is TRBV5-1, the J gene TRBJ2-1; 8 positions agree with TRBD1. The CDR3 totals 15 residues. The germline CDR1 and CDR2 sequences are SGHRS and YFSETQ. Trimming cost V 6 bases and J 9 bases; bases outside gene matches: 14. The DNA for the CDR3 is TGCGCCAGCATCCCGGGTGGACAGGGAATGTCTGAGCAGTTCTTC. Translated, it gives CASIPGGQGMSEQFF. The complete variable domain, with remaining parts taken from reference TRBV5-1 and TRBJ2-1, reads KAGVTQTPRYLIKTRGQQVTLSCSPISGHRSVSWYQQTPGQGLQFLFEYFSETQRNKGNFPGRFSGRQFSNSRSEMNVSTLELGDSALYLCASIPGGQGMSEQFFGPGTRLTVL.

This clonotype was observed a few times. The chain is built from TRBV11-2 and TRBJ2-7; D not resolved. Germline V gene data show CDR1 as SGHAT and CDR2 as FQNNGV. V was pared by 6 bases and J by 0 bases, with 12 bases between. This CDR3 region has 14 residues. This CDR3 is CASRNIQSSYEQYF. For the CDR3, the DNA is TGTGCCAGCAGGAACATCCAGAGCTCCTACGAGCAGTACTTC.

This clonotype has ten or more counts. The CDR3, as DNA: TGTGCCAGCAGCTCCTGGGGTGGGGAGACCCAGTACTTC. The encoded protein is CASSSWGGETQYF. The J gene is TRBJ2-5, the V gene TRBV11-2; D not resolved. CDR1 SGHAT and CDR2 FQNNGV come from the germline V gene. With 4 bases removed from V and 5 bases from J, the gap between germline ends came to 11 bases. There are 13 residues in the CDR3.